This T cell receptor (beta chain) originates from a study of human T cells and chemical hapten exposure. TCRdb re-called the RACE reads through MiXCR, storing one row per CDR3 protein. Found here are about 190,000 distinct CDR3 sequences, under 30% of them singletons; the top ten hold roughly 2.5%. The germline gives CDR1 LGHNA, CDR2 YSLEER. With V trimmed by 4 bases and J by 1 base, 5 bases remained unmatched. The CDR3 consists of 16 residues. This clonotype was seen more than once but under ten times. The time point was: patch test 3, about 24 weeks after DPC sensitization. The sample's treatment: therapeutic diphenylcyclopropenone sensitization with weekly scalp DPC.

V is TRBV4-3 and J is TRBJ2-1, with TRBD2 identical over 9 bases. The source is a woman aged 40 to 49 with alopecia areata. Some clones in this sample may be carry-over from other donors' samples. Material: whole blood, obtained in connection with sensitization to the hapten diphenylcyclopropenone (DPC). The CDR3 coding sequence is TGCGCCAGCAGCCGCCTAACTAGCGGGTCCTACAATGAGCAGTTCTTC. Translation: CASSRLTSGSYNEQFF.